The sequence of this T cell receptor beta chain was determined in a study of cytomegalovirus exposure and HLA in healthy donors. Study-wide findings and caveats: Rates of TCR association differed by HLA locus in a later analysis, with DRB1 highest and HLA-C lowest.

Trimming cost V 4 bases and J 9 bases; bases outside gene matches: 7. The germline V gene encodes CDR1 SGDLS and CDR2 YYNGEE. This CDR3 is built from 13 residues. The PCR used 60 Vbeta and 13 Jbeta primers. Study processing details: In a later analysis, of 70 million to 85 million unique beta chains, roughly 9.9 million appeared in at least two donors. Sequenced by immunoSEQ multiplex PCR; TCRdb stores in-frame clones only, minus some. D and trimming were read from the DNA, whereas the V and J calls and clone size are those reported in that table. The table records 74,000 or so clones, 60% to 80% of them present only once. Remarks on this clone: Its antigen is not identified.

Sequencing was performed on PBMCs. This chain links TRBV9 with TRBJ2-1, with 7 bases aligning to TRBD1. This receptor was obtained from a woman aged 40 to 50 in good health and CMV-seropositive. The CDR3 DNA reads TGTGCCAGCAGCACAGGGACAGTCGGTGAGCAGTTCTTC. Translation gives CASSTGTVGEQFF.